Below are 2 T cell receptor beta chains sequenced from a single sample in a study of Graves' ophthalmopathy and Graves' hyperthyroidism (dated by TCRdb to between 2017 and 2018). Sequencing was carried out with an Illumina HiSeq 2000. TCR beta CDR3 regions were amplified from RNA transcripts for repertoire sequencing. A first-round RT-PCR used HTBI primers with the Qiagen OneStep RT-PCR kit, followed by a second-round multiplex PCR, size selection and purification. TCRdb passed the public sequencing reads through fastp at Q25 and MiXCR, retaining productive beta sequences. Each CDR3 protein gets just one entry, which takes the most common genes and DNA from the rows behind it. The sample table lists hundreds of thousands of distinct CDR3 sequences, over 40% of them with a count of one. In total, the top ten clones hold roughly 3.5% of the sample. Sequenced input: peripheral blood. These receptors were taken from an adult man with Graves' ophthalmopathy.

Of note for this clonotype: An end of the junction does not agree with germline; a read error may underlie this. The genes are TRBV10-3 and TRBJ2-7; D is possibly TRBD2 (5 bases). The CDR3 runs 15 residues. CDR1 and CDR2 (germline): ENHRY, SYGVKD. The CDR3 region is CASSYFEGSHYEQYF. CDR3 bases: TGTGCCAGCAGTTACTTCGAGGGTTCCCATTACGAGCAGTACTTC.

The chain recombines TRBV19 with TRBJ2-3; TRBD2 agrees at 13 bases. The CDR3 extends over 17 amino acids. J was trimmed by 5 bases and V by 6 bases; bases with no gene match: 11. Germline CDR1 and CDR2: LNHDA and SQIVND (reference sequence). The CDR3 DNA is TGTGCCAGTAGACCACTAGCGGGAGGGCCGGGTATAGATACGCAGTATTTT. Translated, it gives CASRPLAGGPGIDTQYF.